This TCR beta chain was obtained from a study of shared clonotypes between healthy human individuals. Study observations and caveats: A few donors held about 5.1% of naive CD4 clonotypes in common. With few donors, the genetic and exposure-history diversity represented was limited.

Profiling relied on immunoSEQ multiplex PCR, and the TCRdb table lists in-frame clones only, not all of them. Of 2 million to 2.5 million clones detected, around 92% appear once; the ten largest clones hold 0.37%. Turning to this clone: What it recognizes is unknown.

Sample: naive CD4+ T cells from PBMCs. Subset reported: CD45RA+ positively selected. The origin of this receptor is a man aged 18 to 35 in good health. Some clones in this sample may be carry-over from other donors' samples.

The CDR3 reads CASTPGVYNEQFF. Here the CDR3 DNA reads TGTGCCAGTACACCGGGAGTCTACAATGAGCAGTTCTTC. The rearrangement uses TRBV19 and TRBJ2-1; maybe TRBD2 (6 bases). V lost 7 bases and J 3 bases, leaving 10 bases between the germline ends. Germline CDR1 reads LNHDA; CDR2 reads SQIVND (reference sequence). The length of the CDR3 is 13 residues. Full variable domain (outside the CDR3, taken from reference TRBV19 and TRBJ2-1): DGGITQSPKYLFRKEGQNVTLSCEQNLNHDAMYWYRQDPGQGLRLIYYSQIVNDFQKGDIAEGYSVSREKKESFPLTVTSAQKNPTAFYLCASTPGVYNEQFFGPGTRLTVL.